This TCR beta chain stems from a study of shared clonotypes between healthy human individuals. Profiling relied on immunoSEQ multiplex PCR, and the TCRdb table lists in-frame clones only, not all of them. This table has over 2 million clones, roughly 94% appearing once. The specimen sequenced was naive CD4+ T cells sorted from blood. The subset was: CD45RA+ positively selected. This receptor was taken from a man younger than 30 in good health.

The CDR3 nucleotides are TGCAGCGCATCCGCCCCGGGACAGGGGATCCACGAGCAGTACTTC. Its translation is CSASAPGQGIHEQYF. The chain joins TRBV29-1 to TRBJ2-7, with 10 positions matching TRBD1. The V segment lost 7 bases and the J segment 5 bases; nucleotides outside the gene matches: 14. Germline CDR1 reads SQVTM; CDR2 reads ANQGSEA. The CDR3 covers 15 residues.